This T cell receptor beta chain emerged from a study of spatial heterogeneity in lung cancer. Turning to the study itself: More than 8.5 raw reads, on average, carried each unique TCR and UMI combination.

The CDR3 length is 16 residues. V was cut by 6 bases and J by 1 base, with 19 bases left in between. Germline-derived CDR1 and CDR2 are MNHNS and SASEGT. Every TCR cDNA molecule carried a tag that served as a unique molecular identifier. TCRdb reanalysed the 5' RACE reads using MiXCR and keeps one entry per CDR3 protein. The sample yields 110,000 or so distinct CDR3 sequences, 10% to 14% seen once. Time point specified: blood at routine non-recurrence follow-up after resection. Whole RNA, which was extracted from tumor, nontumor lung tissue or frozen PBMC, was sequenced without any cell sorting. This rearrangement joins TRBV6-1 to TRBJ2-7; D possibly corresponds to TRBD1 (5 bases). This clonotype was obtained from a female donor with early-stage non-small cell lung cancer. The sample was PBMCs, taken at follow-up. The CDR3 coding sequence is TGTGCCAGCAGACCCGACAGAGTCTCTTCATCCTACGAGCAGTACTTC. Amino acid sequence: CASRPDRVSSSYEQYF.